This TCR beta chain was identified in a study of OX40 agonist ivuxolimab in advanced cancers. The overall study: Patients with prior anti-PD-1, anti-PD-L1 or anti-CTLA-4 therapy were eligible; approximately 37% had some.

The table came from immunoSEQ multiplex PCR; TCRdb's copy has only in-frame clones and leaves some out. This table holds around 88,000 clones, 90% to 95% found once. Any history of autoimmune disease or systemic immunosuppression disqualified patients. This receptor was taken from an adult with an advanced solid tumor such as melanoma, head and neck, liver or kidney cancer. The starting material was CD4+ or CD8+ T cells sorted from blood, obtained in a trial of the OX40 agonist ivuxolimab.

DNA for the CDR3: TGTGCCAGCAGCTTACGGGGGAATTACGGCGGGGAGCTGTTTTTT. This codes for CASSLRGNYGGELFF. J is TRBJ2-2 and V is TRBV7-9, with D possibly TRBD2 on 6 matching bases. Germline lookup yields CDR1 SEHNR and CDR2 FQNEAQ (reference sequence). The CDR3 spans 15 residues. V lost 2 bases and J 7 bases, leaving 14 bases between the germline ends.